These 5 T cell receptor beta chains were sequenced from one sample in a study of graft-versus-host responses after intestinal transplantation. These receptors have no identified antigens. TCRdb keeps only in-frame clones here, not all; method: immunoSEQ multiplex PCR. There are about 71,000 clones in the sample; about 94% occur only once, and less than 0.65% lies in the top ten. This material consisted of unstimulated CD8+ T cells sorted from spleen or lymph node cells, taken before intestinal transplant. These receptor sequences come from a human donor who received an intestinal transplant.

The CDR3 DNA is TGTGCCAGCAGCCCCCGCACAGATACGCAGTATTTT. Its translation: CASSPRTDTQYF. The chain employs TRBV27 and TRBJ2-3; D unclear. Trimming cost V 6 bases and J 1 base, with 5 bases left between them. Per the germline V gene, CDR1 is MNHEY and CDR2 is SMNVEV (reference sequence). The length of the CDR3 is 12 residues.

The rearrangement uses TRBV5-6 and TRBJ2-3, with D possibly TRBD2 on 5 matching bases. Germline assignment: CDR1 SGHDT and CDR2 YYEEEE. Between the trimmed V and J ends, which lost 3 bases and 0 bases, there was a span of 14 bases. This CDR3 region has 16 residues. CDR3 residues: CASSSGLLASTDTQYF. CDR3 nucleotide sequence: TGTGCCAGCAGCTCAGGACTTTTAGCTAGCACAGATACGCAGTATTTT.

CDR3 nucleotides: TGTGCCTGCAGCAAAGCCTCCGGGACTAGCGGGAACCCCTACGAGCAGTACTTC. Its protein is CACSKASGTSGNPYEQYF. The chain joins TRBV21-1 to TRBJ2-7; the table's TRBD2 call for D was not verified on the DNA. TRBV21-1 is a listed pseudogene. The CDR3 extends over 18 amino acids.

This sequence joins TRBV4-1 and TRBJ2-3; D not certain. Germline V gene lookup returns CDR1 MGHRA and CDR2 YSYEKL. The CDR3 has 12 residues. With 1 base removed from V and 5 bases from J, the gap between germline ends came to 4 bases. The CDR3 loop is CASSQVGDTQYF. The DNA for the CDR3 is TGCGCCAGCAGCCAAGTCGGAGATACGCAGTATTTT.

CDR3 protein: CASSTGTPTYEQYF. CDR3 in DNA: TGCGCCAGCAGTACCGGGACCCCTACCTACGAGCAGTACTTC. The chain links TRBV10-1 to TRBJ2-7, with D perhaps given as TRBD1 or TRBD2 (5 bases each). The CDR3 length is 14 residues. Trimming took 5 bases from V and 2 from J, leaving 13 bases between them. From germline, CDR1 is WNHNN and CDR2 SYGVQD (reference sequence).